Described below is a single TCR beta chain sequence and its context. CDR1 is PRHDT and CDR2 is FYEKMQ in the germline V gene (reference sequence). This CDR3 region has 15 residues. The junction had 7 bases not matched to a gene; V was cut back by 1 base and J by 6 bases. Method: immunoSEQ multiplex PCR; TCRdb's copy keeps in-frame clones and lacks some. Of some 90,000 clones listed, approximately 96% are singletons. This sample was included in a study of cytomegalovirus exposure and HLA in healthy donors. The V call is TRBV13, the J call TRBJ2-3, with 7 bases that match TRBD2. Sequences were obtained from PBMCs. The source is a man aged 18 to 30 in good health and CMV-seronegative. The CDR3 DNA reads TGTGCCAGCAGCTTAGCGCGGGAGTTGGCCGATACGCAGTATTTT. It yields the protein CASSLARELADTQYF.